Listed here are 28 T cell receptor beta chains from one sample, sequenced in a study of TIL therapy for anti-PD-1-resistant metastatic lung cancer. Time point defined: pre-treatment sample, taken before nivolumab and TIL therapy. The immunoSEQ assay was v3. Assay used: immunoSEQ multiplex PCR; TCRdb lists only in-frame clones, some missing. The sample lists tens of thousands of clones; roughly 84% were seen once. Sequencing used blood, obtained at baseline. Receptors originate from a person aged 25-85 years with non-small cell lung cancer.

The rearrangement joins TRBV28 to TRBJ2-7, with D possibly TRBD1 on 5 matching bases. Germline-derived CDR1 and CDR2 are MDHEN and SYDVKM. Trimming left V 6 bases short and J 5 bases short, with 14 bases between. CDR3 length: 13 amino acids. The CDR3 coding sequence is TGTGCCAGCAGGCGTCAGGGTCGGGACGAGCAGTACTTC. This gives the protein CASRRQGRDEQYF.

In this sample, this clone turned up a few times. This chain uses TRBV19 with TRBJ2-7, with 9 bases matching TRBD1. Germline V lookup: CDR1 LNHDA, CDR2 SQIVND (reference sequence). The CDR3 consists of 14 residues. The junction had 5 bases not matched to a gene; V was cut back by 5 bases and J by 3 bases. The CDR3 DNA reads TGTGCCAGTAGTCCACAGGGGGCTTTCTACGAGCAGTACTTC. It codes for CASSPQGAFYEQYF.

V usage is TRBV5-1 and J usage is TRBJ2-7; the D is unclear. This CDR3 spans 13 amino acids. Trimming stripped 3 bases from V and 0 bases from J, with 7 bases between. Germline CDR1 SGHRS, CDR2 YFSETQ. The CDR3 bases are TGCGCCAGCAGCTACTACATCTCCTACGAGCAGTACTTC. It is translated as CASSYYISYEQYF.

The chain has TRBV12-2 and TRBJ2-2; TRBD1, the table's D call, lacks a check against the DNA. TRBV12-2 is labeled a pseudogene. This CDR3 region has 19 residues. CDR3 nucleotides: TGTGCAAGTCGCTTCCGACCTCCGCTACAGGACAGGGCATCCGGGGAGCTGTTTTTT. Its protein product is CASRFRPPLQDRASGELFF.

This clone showed up just a few times. The chain combines TRBV5-4 with TRBJ1-3, with no clear D. In germline, CDR1 is SGHNT, CDR2 YYREEE (reference sequence). V was trimmed by 0 bases and J by 2 bases, leaving 12 bases between them. The CDR3 contains 16 residues. The CDR3 DNA reads as TGTGCCAGCAGCTTGGATGTCCCGGGGACTGGAAACACCATATATTTT. Translated, it gives CASSLDVPGTGNTIYF.

The V call is TRBV5-1, the J call TRBJ1-1; perhaps TRBD1 as D (5 bases). Germline CDR1 reads SGHRS; CDR2 reads YFSETQ. V gave up 0 bases and J gave up 8 bases, with 11 bases separating them. This CDR3 has 13 residues. The CDR3 DNA reads TGCGCCAGCAGCTTGGTAGGGGTCCAGGAAGCTTTCTTT. This gives the protein CASSLVGVQEAFF. Full variable domain (remainder filled in from reference TRBV5-1 and TRBJ1-1): KAGVTQTPRYLIKTRGQQVTLSCSPISGHRSVSWYQQTPGQGLQFLFEYFSETQRNKGNFPGRFSGRQFSNSRSEMNVSTLELGDSALYLCASSLVGVQEAFFGQGTRLTVV.

The chain combines TRBV19 with TRBJ2-7; TRBD1 aligns across 7 bases. CDR3 length: 13 amino acids. In germline, CDR1 is LNHDA, CDR2 SQIVND (reference sequence). V shed 4 bases, J shed 6 bases, and the junction held 6 bases outside the gene matches. The chain's CDR3 is CASSKVRDSEQYF. DNA for the CDR3: TGTGCCAGTAGTAAGGTCCGGGACAGCGAGCAGTACTTC.

The chain has TRBV30 and TRBJ1-1; D gene uncertain. Trimming removed 2 bases at V and 5 bases at J, with 12 bases between. This CDR3 has 13 amino acids. Germline V gene sequence: CDR1 GTSNPN, CDR2 SVGIG (reference sequence). CDR3 nucleotides: TGTGCCTGGAGTAATGAGGGTGGGACTGAAGCTTTCTTT. Translating gives CAWSNEGGTEAFF. The full variable domain, in which reference TRBV30 and TRBJ1-1 provide the parts outside the CDR3, is SQTIHQWPATLVQPVGSPLSLECTVEGTSNPNLYWYRQAAGRGLQLLFYSVGIGQISSEVPQNLSASRPQDRQFILSSKKLLLSDSGFYLCAWSNEGGTEAFFGQGTRLTVV.

This clone was seen once. The J gene is TRBJ2-7, the V gene TRBV27; 7 nucleotides match TRBD1. With 2 bases clipped from V and 4 bases from J, the junction kept 2 bases outside the gene matches. Germline-derived CDR1 and CDR2 are MNHEY and SMNVEV (reference sequence). There are 13 residues in the CDR3. Here the CDR3 DNA reads TGTGCCAGCAGTTTAACAGGGGATTACGAGCAGTACTTC. Translating gives CASSLTGDYEQYF.

V gene TRBV20-1 combines with J gene TRBJ2-7, with D hard to call. The CDR3 is made up of 11 amino acids. The V and J ends lost 4 bases and 0 bases respectively, with 4 bases between them. Germline CDR1 reads DFQATT; CDR2 reads SNEGSKA (reference sequence). The CDR3 sequence is CSATLSYEQYF. In nucleotides, the CDR3 is TGCAGTGCTACCCTCTCCTACGAGCAGTACTTC.

The rearrangement links TRBV6-5 to TRBJ1-3; 8 nucleotides agree with TRBD1. Per the germline V gene, CDR1 is MNHEY and CDR2 is SVGAGI. The V and J ends lost 4 bases and 4 bases, in that order; junction bases with no gene match: 3. The CDR3 is made up of 14 amino acids. The CDR3 bases are TGTGCCAGCAGTTCCAGGGGGCCGGGAAACACCATATATTTT. Translation gives CASSSRGPGNTIYF.

The chain is built from TRBV9 and TRBJ1-4; D is uncertain. Germline loops: CDR1 SGDLS, CDR2 YYNGEE. V was trimmed by 3 bases and J by 2 bases, leaving 14 bases between them. This CDR3 has 16 amino acids. As DNA, the CDR3 is TGTGCCAGCAGCGCGGGGAGGGCGAGTACTAATGAAAAACTGTTTTTT. It translates to CASSAGRASTNEKLFF. Full variable domain (missing parts from reference TRBV9 and TRBJ1-4): DSGVTQTPKHLITATGQRVTLRCSPRSGDLSVYWYQQSLDQGLQFLIQYYNGEERAKGNILERFSAQQFPDLHSELNLSSLELGDSALYFCASSAGRASTNEKLFFGSGTQLSVL.

The chain joins TRBV2 to TRBJ1-1; weak D call: TRBD1 (5 bases). The CDR3 totals 14 residues. Germline CDR1 SNHLY, CDR2 FYNNEI. V gave up 6 bases and J gave up 4 bases, with 15 bases separating them. The CDR3 protein is CASSSQAGGTEAFF. DNA of the CDR3: TGTGCCAGCAGCTCCCAGGCTGGGGGCACTGAAGCTTTCTTT.

V is TRBV6-4 and J is TRBJ2-3, with 7 bases lining up with TRBD2. Germline CDR1 reads MRHNA; CDR2 reads SNTAGT. This CDR3 contains 15 residues. Trimming cost V 5 bases and J 2 bases; bases outside gene matches: 7. The CDR3 reads CASSRSGGFTDTQYF. The CDR3 nucleotides are TGTGCCAGCAGTAGATCGGGGGGTTTCACAGATACGCAGTATTTT.

The rearrangement links TRBV27 to TRBJ2-1; D uncertain. The germline gives CDR1 MNHEY, CDR2 SMNVEV (reference sequence). The CDR3 runs 15 residues. The germline V and J ends were trimmed by 1 base and 5 bases, with 12 bases remaining between them. Here the CDR3 DNA reads TGTGCCAGCAGTTTATTAGGGTCTTGGGACAATGAGCAGTTCTTC. Translated, it gives CASSLLGSWDNEQFF.

The genes are TRBV5-1 and TRBJ2-1; weak D call: TRBD1 (5 bases). Looked up from germline, CDR1 is SGHRS and CDR2 is YFSETQ. V was shortened by 4 bases and J by 3 bases, with 8 bases between the two germline ends. The CDR3 extends over 13 amino acids. The CDR3 region has the DNA TGCGCCAGCAGCCTAGACAGCTACAATGAGCAGTTCTTC. It specifies CASSLDSYNEQFF.

The genes are TRBV2 and TRBJ2-7, with D tentatively TRBD2 (5 bases). Germline CDR1 reads SNHLY; CDR2 reads FYNNEI. Trimming removed 6 bases at V and 5 bases at J, with 14 bases between. The CDR3 is made up of 13 amino acids. Here the CDR3 reads CASRADPGHEQYF. The CDR3 nucleotides are TGTGCCAGCAGAGCGGACCCAGGCCACGAGCAGTACTTC.

The chain combines TRBV2 with TRBJ1-2; D remains unclear. Looked up from germline, CDR1 is SNHLY and CDR2 is FYNNEI. Trimming left V 6 bases short and J 4 bases short, with 18 bases between. The CDR3 runs 15 residues. CDR3 DNA sequence: TGTGCCAGCAGGGAGGATTGGTCGGGGATCTATGGCTACACCTTC. Translation: CASREDWSGIYGYTF.

This clone was recorded only once. This chain connects TRBV18 to TRBJ2-7; D not certain. V was cut by 3 bases and J by 3 bases, with 6 bases left in between. CDR3 length: 12 residues. Germline V gives CDR1 KGHSH, CDR2 LQKENI. CDR3 residues: CASSPIGYEQYF. CDR3 in DNA: TGTGCCAGCTCACCGATCGGCTACGAGCAGTACTTC.

This clone has only one observation. The chain employs TRBV7-2 and TRBJ1-2, with D possibly being TRBD1 (6 bases). Trimming removed 1 base from V and 0 bases from J, with 9 bases in between. This CDR3 has 15 amino acids. Germline assignment: CDR1 SGHTA and CDR2 FQGNSA. The CDR3: CASSLGGGANYGYTF. Here the CDR3 DNA reads TGTGCCAGCAGCTTAGGAGGGGGAGCTAACTATGGCTACACCTTC.

The V call is TRBV9, the J call TRBJ2-1; 8 bases are a match to TRBD2. J was trimmed by 4 bases and V by 0 bases; bases with no gene match: 6. The V gene's germline CDR1 is SGDLS and CDR2 YYNGEE. CDR3 length: 16 residues. The CDR3 DNA follows: TGTGCCAGCAGCGTAGCCGGCGGGAGGTGGTACAATGAGCAGTTCTTC. It translates to CASSVAGGRWYNEQFF.

The chain links TRBV15 to TRBJ1-4, with D unresolved. Germline CDR1 is LNHNV and CDR2 is YYDKDF (reference sequence). The CDR3 is 15 amino acids. V lost 5 bases and J 0 bases, leaving 10 bases between the germline ends. The CDR3 protein is CATSPEGATNEKLFF. CDR3 coding DNA: TGTGCCACCAGCCCCGAGGGAGCAACTAATGAAAAACTGTTTTTT.

The chain joins TRBV3-1 (or the pseudogene TRBV3-2) to TRBJ2-5; D remains unclear. CDR1 LGHDT and CDR2 YNNKEL come from the germline V gene (reference sequence). Trimming removed 0 bases from V and 1 base from J, with 9 bases in between. This CDR3 has 15 amino acids. CDR3 amino acids: CASSQESGFQETQYF. The CDR3 DNA reads as TGTGCCAGCAGCCAAGAGTCTGGGTTCCAAGAGACCCAGTACTTC.

The rearrangement links TRBV7-2 to TRBJ2-1; tentatively, D is TRBD2 (6 bases). The V and J ends lost 1 base and 2 bases respectively, with 6 bases between them. Germline loops: CDR1 SGHTA, CDR2 FQGNSA. This CDR3 region has 14 residues. The CDR3 loop reads CASSLGLAYNEQFF. The CDR3 DNA sequence: TGTGCCAGCAGCTTAGGACTAGCCTACAATGAGCAGTTCTTC.

The V and J genes are TRBV11-2 and TRBJ2-1; 7 bases line up with TRBD2. V was clipped by 0 bases and J by 9 bases; unmatched bases: 8. Germline-derived CDR1 and CDR2 are SGHAT and FQNNGV. The CDR3 is 15 residues long. CDR3 in DNA: TGTGCCAGCAGCTTAGAACCTGGCCCGGGGGGTGAGCAGTTCTTC. This codes for CASSLEPGPGGEQFF.

This clone was seen more than once but under ten times. The chain links TRBV12-5 to TRBJ1-6, with a possible D match to TRBD1 (6 bases). The germline V gene encodes CDR1 LGHNT and CDR2 FRNRAP. The CDR3 extends over 15 amino acids. The V end was cut by 5 bases, the J end by 7 bases, with 15 bases between. CDR3 nucleotides: TGTGCTAGTGGTCAGGAGGGGGTCTTAAATTCACCCCTCCACTTT. This codes for CASGQEGVLNSPLHF.

The rearrangement joins TRBV12-3 or TRBV12-4 to TRBJ1-1, with D unclear. The CDR3 contains 13 residues. The V end was cut by 6 bases, the J end by 6 bases, with 14 bases between. The CDR3 loop is CASRRATIAEAFF. The CDR3 DNA reads TGTGCCAGCAGGCGGGCGACGATTGCTGAAGCTTTCTTT.

This clone occurred once. The V gene is TRBV2, the J gene TRBJ1-2; D possibly corresponds to TRBD1 (6 bases). The CDR3 contains 13 residues. Germline V CDR1 and CDR2: SNHLY, FYNNEI. Between the trimmed V and J ends, which lost 6 bases and 2 bases, there was a span of 10 bases. This chain's CDR3 is CASSPTGNYGYTF. In DNA form, the CDR3 reads TGTGCCAGCAGCCCAACAGGGAACTATGGCTACACCTTC.